A single sample is the source of the 22 T cell receptor beta chains below, sequenced in a study of cytomegalovirus exposure and HLA in healthy donors. 13 Jbeta primers and 60 Vbeta primers were used for the PCR. Clones were read by immunoSEQ multiplex PCR, and TCRdb kept only the in-frame ones, dropping some. Counted here are approximately 180,000 clones, about 88% occurring once; the ten biggest clones make up more than 1.5%. The source material was PBMCs. These receptors all come from a woman between 18 and 29 years old in good health and CMV-seronegative.

The V call is TRBV25-1, the J call TRBJ2-1, with 11 bases fitting TRBD2. This CDR3 region has 17 residues. V shed 4 bases and J 0 bases; nucleotides not matched to a gene: 5. CDR1 MGHDK and CDR2 SYGVNS come from the germline V gene. CDR3 DNA sequence: TGTGCCAGCAGTGTCGTAGCGGGGGGGAGCTCCTACAATGAGCAGTTCTTC. Translating it yields CASSVVAGGSSYNEQFF.

The chain is built from TRBV11-2 and TRBJ2-7, with 8 positions matching TRBD1. Trimming cost V 4 bases and J 1 base; bases outside gene matches: 6. From germline, CDR1 is SGHAT and CDR2 FQNNGV. The CDR3 length is 15 residues. CDR3 in amino acids: CASSSPGTGSYEQYF. The CDR3 DNA sequence: TGTGCCAGCAGCTCCCCCGGGACAGGTTCCTACGAGCAGTACTTC.

The V and J genes are TRBV5-6 and TRBJ2-7, with a weak D call TRBD2 (6 bases). Germline V gene sequence: CDR1 SGHDT, CDR2 YYEEEE. There are 14 residues in the CDR3. V lost 2 bases and J lost 1, with 10 bases in between. The CDR3 loop is CASSLWDFSYEQYF. CDR3 DNA: TGTGCCAGCAGCTTATGGGACTTTTCCTACGAGCAGTACTTC.

The chain is built from TRBV25-1 and TRBJ2-3, with 7 bases fitting TRBD2. The CDR3 is 15 residues long. CDR1 is MGHDK, CDR2 SYGVNS, per germline. V shed 5 bases and J 5 bases; nucleotides not matched to a gene: 10. Here the CDR3 reads CASSSRLALGDTQYF. The CDR3 DNA is TGTGCCAGCAGTTCACGACTAGCACTGGGAGATACGCAGTATTTT.

The V call is TRBV4-1, the J call TRBJ2-5, with 9 bases that match TRBD1. Germline V gene sequence: CDR1 MGHRA, CDR2 YSYEKL. The CDR3 spans 15 residues. The V gene end was trimmed by 2 bases and the J gene end by 5 bases; junction bases not matched to a gene: 6. The CDR3, as DNA: TGCGCCAGCAGCCAAATACAGGGGGCAGGTGAGACCCAGTACTTC. Encoded protein: CASSQIQGAGETQYF.

The V and J genes are TRBV14 and TRBJ2-3, with 12 bases lining up with TRBD2. Trimming removed 1 base from V and 9 bases from J; junction bases left unmatched: 5. Germline V gives CDR1 SGHDN, CDR2 FVKESK. CDR3 length equals 15 residues. The CDR3 is CASSQGTSGTLTQYF. As DNA, the CDR3 is TGTGCCAGCAGCCAAGGGACTAGCGGGACCCTGACGCAGTATTTT.

The chain carries TRBV27 and TRBJ2-7, with TRBD1 matching 7 bases. CDR1 is MNHEY and CDR2 is SMNVEV in the germline V gene (reference sequence). The CDR3 consists of 16 residues. V lost 4 bases, J lost 3 bases, and 12 bases stayed unmatched. The CDR3 nucleotides are TGTGCCAGCAGTTCCTCCGTCGGGACAGAGCTCTACGAGCAGTACTTC. Translating gives CASSSSVGTELYEQYF.

The chain has TRBV28 and TRBJ2-7; 11 nucleotides line up with TRBD1. This CDR3 region has 15 residues. The V and J ends lost 4 bases and 3 bases, in that order; junction bases with no gene match: 5. Germline V gene sequence: CDR1 MDHEN, CDR2 SYDVKM. CDR3 in amino acids: CASSWTGTGGYEQYF. CDR3 nucleotide sequence: TGTGCCAGCAGTTGGACCGGGACAGGGGGCTACGAGCAGTACTTC.

Comments on this clone: At one of its ends the junction is not consistent with the germline gene, which may arise from a read error. Other DNA variants within this sample encode the same CDR3. The rearrangement uses TRBV30 and TRBJ1-3; 7 bases fit TRBD1. There are 15 residues in the CDR3. CDR1 and CDR2 (germline): GTSNPN, SVGIG (reference sequence). CDR3 nucleotides: TGCGCCTGGAGGATCGGGACAGCATCTGGAAACACCATATATTTT. Translation gives CAWRIGTASGNTIYF. Full variable domain (remainder filled in from reference TRBV30 and TRBJ1-3): SQTIHQWPATLVQPVGSPLSLECTVEGTSNPNLYWYRQAAGRGLQLLFYSVGIGQISSEVPQNLSASRPQDRQFILSSKKLLLSDSGFYLCAWRIGTASGNTIYFGEGSWLTVV.

The chain joins TRBV5-1 to TRBJ2-5; 9 nucleotides align to TRBD2. This CDR3 comprises 13 residues. The V segment lost 5 bases and the J segment 8 bases; nucleotides outside the gene matches: 7. Per the germline V gene, CDR1 is SGHRS and CDR2 is YFSETQ. The chain's CDR3 is CASSIVTSGTQYF. The CDR3 bases are TGCGCCAGCAGTATCGTGACTAGCGGAACCCAGTACTTC.

The chain recombines TRBV6-1 with TRBJ1-2; possibly TRBD1 for D (5 bases). Germline V CDR1 and CDR2: MNHNS, SASEGT. This CDR3 has 13 amino acids. Trimming removed 7 bases at V and 7 bases at J, with 16 bases between. Written as DNA, the CDR3 is TGTGCCAGCACAGCATCCCGGGGGTCTGGCTACACCTTC. Protein sequence: CASTASRGSGYTF.

The gene calls are TRBV5-6 and TRBJ1-2, with D possibly TRBD1 on 6 matching bases. Germline assignment: CDR1 SGHDT and CDR2 YYEEEE. This CDR3 contains 12 residues. V dropped 0 bases and J dropped 8 bases, with 8 bases sitting between them. The CDR3 sequence: CASSLGQGGYTF. The DNA of the CDR3 is TGTGCCAGCAGCTTGGGTCAGGGGGGCTACACCTTC.

The genes are TRBV19 and TRBJ1-1; TRBD1 aligns across 7 bases. The V gene's germline CDR1 is LNHDA and CDR2 SQIVND (reference sequence). V lost 6 bases to trimming and J lost 3 bases; unmatched junction nucleotides: 4. The CDR3 covers 13 residues. DNA for the CDR3: TGTGCCAGTAGCCCGACAGGGTACACTGAAGCTTTCTTT. Its translation is CASSPTGYTEAFF.

The chain joins TRBV30 to TRBJ1-5; TRBD1 matches 8 bases. Germline CDR1 reads GTSNPN; CDR2 reads SVGIG (reference sequence). The ends lost 2 bases at V and 5 bases at J; junction bases unmatched: 5. The CDR3 is 14 amino acids. The CDR3 bases are TGTGCCTGGAGTTCCGGGACAGGCGATCAGCCCCAGCATTTT. As protein: CAWSSGTGDQPQHF. Looking up the rest from reference TRBV30 and TRBJ1-5 gives the full variable domain: SQTIHQWPATLVQPVGSPLSLECTVEGTSNPNLYWYRQAAGRGLQLLFYSVGIGQISSEVPQNLSASRPQDRQFILSSKKLLLSDSGFYLCAWSSGTGDQPQHFGDGTRLSIL.

This chain connects TRBV6-1 to TRBJ1-5; D is unresolved. The V gene's germline CDR1 is MNHNS and CDR2 SASEGT. The CDR3 is 13 amino acids. V was pared by 3 bases and J by 5 bases, with 8 bases between. The CDR3 loop reads CASSDGGYQPQHF. As DNA, the CDR3 is TGTGCCAGCAGTGACGGCGGGTATCAGCCCCAGCATTTT.

The genes are TRBV6-5 and TRBJ1-1; 9 positions match TRBD1. Trimming cost V 4 bases and J 2 bases; bases outside gene matches: 8. CDR1 and CDR2 (germline): MNHEY, SVGAGI. The CDR3 sequence is 16 residues long. The CDR3 reads CASSLTGGTPNTEAFF. CDR3 bases: TGTGCCAGCAGTTTAACAGGGGGCACCCCTAACACTGAAGCTTTCTTT.

The chain employs TRBV7-9 and TRBJ2-1; D is possibly TRBD2 (5 bases). V lost 5 bases to trimming and J lost 8 bases, with 19 bases between them. The germline V gene has CDR1 SEHNR and CDR2 FQNEAQ (reference sequence). This CDR3 contains 15 residues. CDR3 loop: CASSPIVPWTYEQFF. CDR3 sequence (DNA): TGTGCCAGCAGCCCAATTGTCCCCTGGACTTATGAGCAGTTCTTC.

The J gene is TRBJ1-1, the V gene TRBV6-1; maybe TRBD1 (5 bases). The V end was cut by 5 bases, the J end by 4 bases, with 11 bases between. The CDR3 length is 13 residues. Germline CDR1 and CDR2: MNHNS and SASEGT. This CDR3 is CASSKTESTEAFF. CDR3 DNA: TGTGCCAGCAGTAAGACAGAGAGCACTGAAGCTTTCTTT.

The chain recombines TRBV7-8 with TRBJ1-4; D gene unclear. CDR3 length: 13 residues. Germline-derived CDR1 and CDR2 are SGHVS and FQNEAQ. The V end lost 5 bases, the J end lost 5 bases, and 9 bases lay between the germline ends. For the CDR3, the DNA is TGTGCCAGCAGCCAATGGGAGAATGAAAAACTGTTTTTT. Residues: CASSQWENEKLFF.

The chain couples TRBV5-1 to TRBJ2-2; TRBD2 matches at 7 bases. Germline lookup yields CDR1 SGHRS and CDR2 YFSETQ. The ends lost 2 bases at V and 1 base at J; junction bases unmatched: 2. The CDR3 runs 15 residues. The DNA for the CDR3 is TGCGCCAGCAGCTTTGGCGGGGGGAACACCGGGGAGCTGTTTTTT. Its protein product is CASSFGGGNTGELFF. The complete variable domain, with remaining parts taken from reference TRBV5-1 and TRBJ2-2, reads KAGVTQTPRYLIKTRGQQVTLSCSPISGHRSVSWYQQTPGQGLQFLFEYFSETQRNKGNFPGRFSGRQFSNSRSEMNVSTLELGDSALYLCASSFGGGNTGELFFGEGSRLTVL.

The chain employs TRBV11-1 and TRBJ1-1; D gene uncertain. The CDR3 has 13 residues. CDR1 and CDR2 (germline): SGHAT, FQDESV (reference sequence). V lost 3 bases and J lost 11, with 16 bases in between. Here the CDR3 DNA reads TGTGCCAGCAGCTTTAACTCGGCAGGTGCTGCTTTCTTT. Protein: CASSFNSAGAAFF. Full variable domain (remainder filled in from reference TRBV11-1 and TRBJ1-1): EAEVAQSPRYKITEKSQAVAFWCDPISGHATLYWYRQILGQGPELLVQFQDESVVDDSQLPKDRFSAERLKGVDSTLKIQPAELGDSAMYLCASSFNSAGAAFFGQGTRLTVV.

The genes are TRBV10-3 and TRBJ1-4, with 8 bases aligning to TRBD1. The germline V gene encodes CDR1 ENHRY and CDR2 SYGVKD. CDR3 length: 15 amino acids. V lost 6 bases to trimming and J lost 8 bases; unmatched junction nucleotides: 11. The CDR3 DNA sequence: TGTGCCATCAGATCGACAGGGGCCGGGGGGGAAAAACTGTTTTTT. Its protein is CAIRSTGAGGEKLFF.